The source of this T cell receptor (beta chain) is a study of breast tumors, draining lymph nodes, adjacent tissues. Samples came from axillary lymph nodes draining the breast cancer. One entry per CDR3 protein, called by TCRdb with MiXCR from the multiplex PCR reads. The sample lists around 170,000 distinct CDR3 sequences, roughly 30% occurring once. This clonotype was seen repeatedly, ten times or more. The germline gives CDR1 LNHDA, CDR2 SQIVND (reference sequence). CDR3 length: 14 residues. Trimming removed 4 bases at V and 7 bases at J, with 13 bases between. The gene calls are TRBV19 and TRBJ1-4, with D possibly being TRBD1 (5 bases). This sequence originates from a female donor with breast cancer. Some clones in this sample may be carry-over from other donors' samples. Sequenced material: axillary lymph node tissue. In nucleotides, the CDR3 is TGTGCCAGTAGTAGCAGACAGAAACTTGAAAAACTGTTTTTT. It codes for CASSSRQKLEKLFF. Drawing the rest from reference TRBV19 and TRBJ1-4, the complete variable domain is DGGITQSPKYLFRKEGQNVTLSCEQNLNHDAMYWYRQDPGQGLRLIYYSQIVNDFQKGDIAEGYSVSREKKESFPLTVTSAQKNPTAFYLCASSSRQKLEKLFFGSGTQLSVL.